This T cell receptor beta chain was sequenced in a study of CD8 T cells in ankylosing spondylitis. Study outcomes and limitations: Clones linked to disease were reported to show significant enrichment in matched ankylosing spondylitis synovial fluid. In ankylosing spondylitis blood, a motif of about 8 highly homologous TCR beta variants appeared characteristic.

The table lists this clonotype with many counts. The antigen remains undetermined. Germline V CDR1 and CDR2: KGHSH, LQKENI. The CDR3 runs 15 residues. The ends lost 5 bases at V and 7 bases at J; junction bases unmatched: 8. TCRdb passed the 5' RACE reads through MiXCR, listing each CDR3 protein once. The sample has roughly 130,000 distinct CDR3 sequences, around 7% seen once. V gene TRBV18 combines with J gene TRBJ2-1; TRBD1 matches 10 bases. Sequenced material: blood, either unsorted or a sorted T cell fraction (not recorded which). The sequence came from a male donor with ankylosing spondylitis or in good health (not recorded which). CDR3 sequence: CASSADRGQYNEQFF. The CDR3 DNA is TGTGCCAGCTCAGCAGACAGGGGGCAGTATAATGAGCAGTTCTTC. The full variable domain, rest sourced from reference TRBV18 and TRBJ2-1, is NAGVMQNPRHLVRRRGQEARLRCSPMKGHSHVYWYRQLPEEGLKFMVYLQKENIIDESGMPKERFSAEFPKEGPSILRIQQVVRGDSAAYFCASSADRGQYNEQFFGPGTRLTVL.